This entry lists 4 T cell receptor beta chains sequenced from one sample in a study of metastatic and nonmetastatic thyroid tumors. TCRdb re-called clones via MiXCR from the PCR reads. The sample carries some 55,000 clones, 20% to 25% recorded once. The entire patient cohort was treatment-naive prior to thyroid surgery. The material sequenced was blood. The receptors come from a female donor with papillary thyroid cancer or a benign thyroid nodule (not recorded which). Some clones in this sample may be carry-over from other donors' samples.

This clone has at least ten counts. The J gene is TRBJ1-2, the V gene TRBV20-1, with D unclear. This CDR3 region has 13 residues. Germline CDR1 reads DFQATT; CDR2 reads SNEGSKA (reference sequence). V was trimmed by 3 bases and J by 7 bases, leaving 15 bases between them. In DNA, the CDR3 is TGCAGTGCTAGTGGAAGCCCTAGGTCTGGCTACACCTTC. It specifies CSASGSPRSGYTF.

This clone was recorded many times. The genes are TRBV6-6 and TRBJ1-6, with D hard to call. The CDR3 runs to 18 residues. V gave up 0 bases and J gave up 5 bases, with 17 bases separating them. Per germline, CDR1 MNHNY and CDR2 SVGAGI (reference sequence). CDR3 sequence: CASSYSADQMKDNSPLHF. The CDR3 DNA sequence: TGTGCCAGCAGTTACTCGGCGGATCAAATGAAAGATAATTCACCCCTCCACTTT.

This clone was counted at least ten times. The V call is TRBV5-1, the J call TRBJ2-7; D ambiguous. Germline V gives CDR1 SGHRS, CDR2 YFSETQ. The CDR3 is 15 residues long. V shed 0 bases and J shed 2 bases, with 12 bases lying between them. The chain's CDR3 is CASSLDRTAAYEQYF. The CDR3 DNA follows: TGCGCCAGCAGCTTGGATAGGACGGCTGCCTACGAGCAGTACTTC.

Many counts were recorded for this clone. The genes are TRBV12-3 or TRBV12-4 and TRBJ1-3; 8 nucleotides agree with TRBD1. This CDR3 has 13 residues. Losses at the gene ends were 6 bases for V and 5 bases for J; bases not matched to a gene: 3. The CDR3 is CASRRTGRNTIYF. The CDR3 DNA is TGTGCCAGCAGACGGACAGGGAGAAACACCATATATTTT.